This T cell receptor (beta chain) derives from a study of blood T cell repertoires in COVID-19. TCRdb's copy holds only in-frame clones and misses some; the assay was immunoSEQ multiplex PCR. Of about 100,000 clones listed, 80% are singletons. This clone was observed a few times. V lost 5 bases to trimming and J lost 8 bases, with 15 bases between them. The CDR3 totals 13 residues. Germline V gene sequence: CDR1 MDHEN, CDR2 SYDVKM. What was sequenced was peripheral blood. This sequence originates from a man between 65 and 85 years old with active or convalescent COVID-19. V and J are TRBV28 and TRBJ1-2; D call uncertain. The CDR3 protein is CASSLHGSVGYTF. CDR3 coding DNA: TGTGCCAGCAGTCTCCACGGGTCGGTCGGCTACACCTTC.